This TCR beta chain stems from a study of Tregs in tolerant kidney transplant recipients (dated by TCRdb to between 2018 and 2020). A note on the overall study: The study applied TCRbeta sequencing to find donor-specific regulatory T cells before combined kidney and bone marrow transplantation and then followed those same cells after transplant.

To note about this clone: It has no known antigen specificity. The missing CDR3 end, 3 residues past where the read stops, is filled in from the germline J gene.

Genomic DNA was extracted from sorted cells with the QIAGEN DNeasy Blood and Tissue Kit for TCRbeta CDR3 sequencing. Through immunoSEQ, high-throughput TCRbeta CDR3 sequencing was done commercially, including PCR amplification with internal controls and bias correction. Per the source publication's procedure: Unique productive TCRbeta sequences were defined by CDR3 nucleotide sequence where primers matched, otherwise by CDR3 amino acid sequence with Vbeta and Jbeta genes. To correct for sorting error, sequences found in more than one sorted population at a frequency ratio of 2:1 or less were discarded, and the remaining shared sequences were assigned to the population with the higher frequency. A sequence counted as donor-reactive if, in CFSE-low cells, the sequence had a frequency of at least 0.01% and was expanded at least 5-fold compared with unstimulated cells. Repertoire divergence was quantified by Jensen-Shannon divergence using the top 100 TCRbeta sequences ranked by frequency. For any sample with multiple sequencing runs, sorting error was corrected in each run separately before the runs were pooled. Held by TCRdb, this immuneACCESS table contains in-frame sequences only and omits some clones. Under half of the omission traces to an unresolved V gene where checked; the cause of the rest is unknown. V, J and clone size are taken as reported in that table, and D and trimming were inferred from the DNA itself. This sample's table has entries for 14,000 or so clones. 25% to 30% of the sample rests with the top ten.

This specimen's time point label, per the study, means: 6 months after combined kidney and bone marrow transplant. The transplants used related donors along with nonmyeloablative bone marrow transplantation, and in the human trials mixed chimerism was transient. Unstimulated Tregs (CD4+CD25+CD127-), CD4+ non-Tregs (CD4+CD25-), CD4 and CD8 cells were FACS-sorted from thawed PBMCs. Patients were several combined kidney and bone marrow transplant recipients from the ITN036ST trial, and only these trial subjects had samples available. Healthy control blood was processed to PBMCs with a Ficoll density gradient and then cryopreserved, whereas patient PBMCs were collected both before and after transplant. CDR1 and CDR2, looked up from the germline V gene (reference sequence), are DFQATT and SNEGSKA. The junction carries 21 bases between V and J, which are trimmed by 5 bases and 2 bases respectively. The CDR3 runs 16 amino acids, cysteine and phenylalanine included. The DNA covers only part of the CDR3, 39 bases in frame from base 1.

General conclusions and limits of the study: In tolerant patients, donor-specific Tregs expanded more than Tregs overall, which suggests antigen-driven rather than nonspecific expansion. Expanding Tregs with activated donor B cells appeared to identify the most biologically relevant and donor-specific TCRbeta repertoire. The study was limited by small patient numbers, and the findings need validation in larger populations and under other immunosuppression protocols. For some patients the PCR primers changed over time, which made it impossible to compare the samples from those patients at the nucleotide level. Although technical replication error seemed to be minimal, the question of biological reproducibility was not addressed directly.

The TCR was taken from a human patient who received a combined kidney and bone marrow transplant. A transplant means some T cells may be of graft donor rather than patient origin. Rearrangement joined TRBV20-1 to TRBJ2-5; there is no confident call for the D gene. The sequencing used CD8+ T cells from blood (PBMCs), collected 6 months after the transplant. The CDR3 in this case is CSAVSLAVANQETQYF. The CDR3 DNA, read in part, is TGCAGTGCTGTTTCTTTAGCTGTGGCAAATCAAGAGACC.